What follows is one T cell receptor beta chain and its context. Its antigen is still unknown. This CDR3 has 14 amino acids. J lost 3 bases, V lost 5 bases, and 2 bases had no gene match. Germline CDR1 DFQATT, CDR2 SNEGSKA (reference sequence). The entry originates in a study of T-cell memory formation after mild COVID-19. For the study at large: TCR clusters mostly belonged to single donors. General study points: Largely, contracting CD4+ clones fell within CM and EM, and contracting CD8+ clones within EMRA.

5'RACE with constant-segment primers built TCRalpha and TCRbeta cDNA libraries with UMIs. TCRdb ran MiXCR on the 5' RACE reads and lists one entry per CDR3 protein. The sample contains roughly 580,000 distinct CDR3 sequences, roughly 18% of which appear only once. The V gene is TRBV20-1, the J gene TRBJ2-3; 13 nucleotides align to TRBD2. The receptor comes from an adult woman who had mild COVID-19 (a few samples of this study predate the infection). Cell type and time point are not known. The sequenced sample consisted of PBMCs or a T cell subset sorted from them (not recorded which). The CDR3 sequence is CSAGTSGVTDTQYF. Here the CDR3 DNA reads TGCAGTGCTGGGACTAGCGGGGTAACAGATACGCAGTATTTT.